The subject of this entry is one T cell receptor beta chain. The CDR3 is 16 amino acids. The germline gives CDR1 SGHDN, CDR2 FVKESK. V lost 4 bases, J lost 4 bases, and 6 bases stayed unmatched. Sequencing used immunoSEQ multiplex PCR; TCRdb keeps in-frame clones, though not all of them. Of about 81,000 clones in the sample, about nine tenths were seen once. This sample stems from a study of T cell responses to AZD1222 COVID-19 vaccine. This receptor was taken from an adult who received the AZD1222 COVID-19 vaccine. This chain connects TRBV14 to TRBJ1-4, with TRBD1 matching over 10 bases. Specimen: peripheral blood, collected 28 days after the second AZD1222 dose. CDR3 amino acids: CASSRRTGGNNEKLFF. As DNA, the CDR3 is TGTGCCAGCAGCCGTAGGACAGGGGGAAATAATGAAAAACTGTTTTTT.